There are many counts of the clone carrying this TCR beta chain. This sample stems from a study of Graves' ophthalmopathy and Graves' hyperthyroidism. The germline V and J ends were trimmed by 5 bases and 6 bases, with 17 bases remaining between them. Germline values: CDR1 DFQATT, CDR2 SNEGSKA (reference sequence). CDR3 length: 13 amino acids. Amplified TCR beta CDR3 regions were obtained using RNA transcripts as template. RT-PCR was first run with HTBI primers, then multiplex PCR in a second round. MiXCR was run by TCRdb on the multiplex PCR reads, yielding one entry per CDR3 protein. The sample records 300,000 to 500,000 distinct CDR3 sequences, approximately 15% being singletons.

Sample: peripheral blood. The clonotype was recovered from a woman under 30 with stable Graves' hyperthyroidism. The V call is TRBV20-1, the J call TRBJ2-7; D may match TRBD1 or TRBD2 (5 bases each). The CDR3 nucleotides read TGCAGTGCTGGGGCCGGCGGGCTGGGCGAGCAGTACTTC. It codes for CSAGAGGLGEQYF.